This T cell receptor beta chain was sequenced for a study of blood T cell repertoires in COVID-19 (dated by TCRdb to 2018 to 2021). Describing the broader study: The collaborator samples originated in the United States, Italy and Spain and spanned the acute and convalescent phases of COVID-19. The samples were drawn from the first 160 participants of the ongoing ImmuneRACE study and from 1,254 subjects provided by 6 global collaborators. The material from the prospective study consisted of cDNA or gDNA derived from T cells, B-cell-depleted T cells, or PBMCs. Subjects who had been exposed to COVID-19, were actively infected with it, or had recovered from it provided the deeply sampled blood TCRbeta repertoires that made up the dataset. A freely available public database, intended as a resource for researchers studying the immune response to SARS-CoV-2, is where the repertoires were released. Nearly every sample came with metadata listing a de-identified subject ID, COVID-19 status, age in years and sex. Where HLA class I and class II types were available, the types were taken from metadata supplied by the sample provider, not from assay-based typing. The paper's findings and limits, for the study overall: Clinical and demographic metadata were provided uncurated, with the amount varying by source and participant.

On this clone itself: No antigen is known for it. No base-level quality is on record; no much larger clone is a single base apart.

Collaborating institutions collected whole blood in K2EDTA tubes following their own protocols. Collaborator samples were shipped for TCRbeta analysis as frozen whole blood, isolated PBMCs, or DNA extracted from either sample type. CDR1 and CDR2 are drawn from the germline V gene: SGHRS, YFSETQ. Clipping removes 4 bases from V and 4 bases from J, with 4 as the unmatched junction base count. From the cysteine through the phenylalanine, the CDR3 covers 14 amino acids. The sequence is cut down to CDR3 DNA, 42 bases in frame from base 1. The immunoSEQ Assay, a bias-controlled multiplex PCR, was used to amplify TCRbeta CDR3 regions from genomic DNA. The authors' pipeline ran thus. The number of nucleated cells in each sample was estimated by amplification of reference gene primers within the assay. To quantify the absolute abundance of each unique TCRbeta CDR3 rearrangement, sequence reads were collapsed and filtered. For each sample, productive Simpson clonality was calculated as the square root of Simpson's diversity index across productive rearrangements. TCRdb retrieved this table from immuneACCESS and kept in-frame rearrangements only. Not all clones are present; in checked studies, unresolved V genes account for under half, and no reason is known for the remainder. V and J calls and clone size are given by that table; D and trimming were obtained from the DNA. A total of 45,000 to 60,000 clones appear in this sample, roughly 90% of them only once. Roughly 3.6% of the sample is held by the ten biggest clonotypes.

The sequencing sample was made of peripheral blood. This clonotype originated in a man aged 45-65 years with acute or convalescent COVID-19. The chain joins TRBV5-1 to TRBJ2-2; TRBD2 matches 7 bases in the middle. The nucleotide sequence is TGCGCCAGCAGCGGGGAGGGAAGCACCGGGGAGCTGTTTTTT. This is translated as CASSGEGSTGELFF.